This T cell receptor beta chain is drawn from a study of blood T cell repertoires in COVID-19 (dated by TCRdb to the early 2020s). General notes on the study: Samples from collaborators originated in the United States, Italy and Spain and spanned both the acute and convalescent phases of COVID-19. The material from the prospective study consisted of cDNA or gDNA derived from T cells, B-cell-depleted T cells, or PBMCs. Subjects who had been exposed to COVID-19, were actively infected with it, or had recovered from it provided the deeply sampled blood TCRbeta repertoires that made up the dataset. The repertoires were released in a freely available public database meant as a resource for research on the immune response to SARS-CoV-2. Samples were obtained from the ongoing ImmuneRACE study (first 160 participants) and from about 1,300 subjects provided by 6 global collaborators. Nearly every sample came with metadata listing a de-identified subject ID, COVID-19 status, age in years and sex. Where available, HLA class I and class II types were obtained from metadata supplied by the sample provider rather than from assay-based typing. The paper as a whole reports these results and caveats: How much clinical and demographic metadata was included differed by source and by participant, and the metadata was provided uncurated.

The CDR3 numbers 16 residues from cysteine through phenylalanine. CDR3 DNA is the only sequence kept; it has 48 bases, read in frame from the first base. Looking up the germline V gene (reference sequence) yields CDR1 WNHNN and CDR2 SYGVQD. The V end gives up 6 bases and the J end 6 bases, leaving 11 bases in the junction not matched to a gene. With respect to this clone: This receptor's antigen is unknown. It has no much larger one-base neighbor in the sample; base qualities were not kept.

Each collaborating institution followed its own protocols to collect whole blood in K2EDTA tubes. For TCRbeta analysis, collaborators shipped samples as frozen whole blood, isolated PBMCs, or DNA extracted from either of those sample types. TCRbeta CDR3 regions were amplified from genomic DNA by means of the immunoSEQ Assay, a bias-controlled multiplex PCR. From the authors' description of their analysis: The number of nucleated cells in each sample was estimated by amplification of reference gene primers within the assay. To quantify the absolute abundance of each unique TCRbeta CDR3 rearrangement, sequence reads were collapsed and filtered. Productive Simpson clonality was computed per sample as the square root of Simpson's diversity index over productive rearrangements. The table comes from immuneACCESS by way of TCRdb, which keeps in-frame sequences with V and J called. Part of the clones is missing from these tables; in studies checked, under half for an unresolved V gene and the rest for unknown reasons. That table furnishes V, J and clone size, whereas the DNA furnished D and trimming. This sample gives tens of thousands of clones in total; around 90% of them show up just once. 6.5% to 8% of the sample is in the top ten clones.

The clonotype originates from a human donor with active COVID-19. The donor label of this sample is uncertain. This chain is built from TRBV10-1 and TRBJ2-1; 10 of the junction bases match TRBD2. The sequenced sample was peripheral blood. The CDR3 reads CASSSSGGAFFNEQFF. The base sequence is TGCGCCAGCAGCTCGAGCGGGGGGGCCTTTTTCAATGAGCAGTTCTTC.